This entry lists 8 T cell receptor beta chains sequenced from one sample in a study of type 1 and type 2 diabetes patients. PCR was run on genomic DNA. Multiplex PCR with 30 forward and 13 reverse primers amplified the TCR beta CDR3. TCRdb recomputed calls from the multiplex PCR reads with MiXCR, one row per CDR3 protein. The data hold about 250,000 distinct CDR3 sequences, with approximately 50% observed a single time. Sequencing was carried out using peripheral blood mononuclear cells (PBMCs). These receptors were obtained from a man between 18 and 35 years old with type 2 diabetes.

The chain employs TRBV2 and TRBJ1-1, with a possible D match to TRBD1 (6 bases). This CDR3 has 13 residues. CDR1 and CDR2 (germline): SNHLY, FYNNEI. The V gene lost 7 bases and the J gene lost 1 base, with 10 bases spanning the gap. In nucleotides, the CDR3 is TGTGCCAGCATTTCCAGGGGGAACACTGAAGCTTTCTTT. This sequence encodes CASISRGNTEAFF.

V is TRBV19 and J is TRBJ2-2; unclear D gene. Germline CDR1 is LNHDA and CDR2 is SQIVND (reference sequence). V was pared by 6 bases and J by 7 bases, with 9 bases between. The CDR3 sequence is 12 residues long. CDR3 amino acids: CASSPQDGELFF. The DNA of the CDR3 is TGTGCCAGTAGCCCCCAAGACGGGGAGCTGTTTTTT.

This clonotype appeared a few times. The chain is built from TRBV12-3 or TRBV12-4 and TRBJ2-7; 10 nucleotides line up with TRBD1. The junction had 7 bases not matched to a gene; V was cut back by 10 bases and J by 1 base. The CDR3 is 14 residues long. CDR3 DNA sequence: TGTGCCATCTCGGGGGGACAGGGGTCCTACGAGCAGTACTTC. It translates to CAISGGQGSYEQYF.

DNA of the CDR3: TGTGCCAGCGACGGGACAGGTTCGCGGACCCAGTACTTC. Protein sequence: CASDGTGSRTQYF. The chain links TRBV2 to TRBJ2-5; 8 nucleotides line up with TRBD1. Per germline, CDR1 SNHLY and CDR2 FYNNEI. The CDR3 consists of 13 residues. V lost 8 bases, J lost 7 bases, and 9 bases stayed unmatched.

The gene calls are TRBV7-2 and TRBJ2-3, with TRBD2 matching over 10 bases. Trimming took 1 base from V and 5 from J; bases not matched to a gene: 3. Germline V gene sequence: CDR1 SGHTA, CDR2 FQGNSA. The CDR3 runs 15 residues. CDR3 sequence (DNA): TGTGCCAGCAGCTTAGGAGCGGGGGGGCAAGATACGCAGTATTTT. Translating it yields CASSLGAGGQDTQYF.

V usage is TRBV25-1 and J usage is TRBJ1-4; D call uncertain. Germline lookup yields CDR1 MGHDK and CDR2 SYGVNS. CDR3 size: 15 residues. V was clipped by 7 bases and J by 4 bases, with 16 bases between them. The CDR3 sequence: CASMDHSVGNEKLFF. CDR3 nucleotide sequence: TGTGCCAGCATGGACCACTCGGTGGGTAATGAAAAACTGTTTTTT.

This clonotype showed up just a few times. V gene TRBV20-1 combines with J gene TRBJ1-6; 9 bases map to TRBD1. V trimming: 5 bases; J trimming: 9 bases; junction bases outside the gene matches: 11. The CDR3 has 15 residues. The germline CDR1 and CDR2 sequences are DFQATT and SNEGSKA (reference sequence). CDR3 sequence (DNA): TGCAGTGCTCCAACCGGGACAGGGTCTCGTTCACCCCTCCACTTT. Translating it yields CSAPTGTGSRSPLHF.

This chain connects TRBV7-6 to TRBJ2-5; no clear D gene. There are 12 residues in the CDR3. V lost 5 bases and J 7 bases, leaving 11 bases between the germline ends. CDR1 is SGHVS, CDR2 FNYEAQ, per germline. The chain's CDR3 is CASSPRSGTQYF. The CDR3, as DNA: TGTGCCAGCAGCCCTCGTTCGGGGACCCAGTACTTC.